This T cell receptor beta chain was found in a study of T cells in Graves' hyperthyroidism and ophthalmopathy. General observations from the study: Ophthalmopathy was model-predicted a median approximately 6.9 months pre-onset. The authors' 13 V-J model separated ophthalmopathy from stable hyperthyroidism.

Amplification of TCR beta CDR3 regions used RNA as the template. A set of HTBI primers served as the primers for a first-round RT-PCR of the TCR CDR3. A single record per CDR3 protein comes from TCRdb applying MiXCR to the multiplex PCR reads. The repertoire includes under 700,000 distinct CDR3 sequences, around 45% of them detected once, and roughly 8.2% sits in the top ten. Each patient was aged 18 to 65 and had newly diagnosed hyperthyroidism of under 2 months' duration. About this clonotype: The antigen remains unidentified.

Sequencing was carried out using peripheral blood or thyroid tissue (not recorded which). The receptor was derived from a woman younger than 35 with Graves' hyperthyroidism.

CDR3 coding DNA: TGTGCCGTTCGGGACACGAGCACAGATACGCAGTATTTT. This codes for CAVRDTSTDTQYF. This chain uses TRBV10-3 with TRBJ2-3; a possible D gene is TRBD1 (6 bases). The CDR3 has 13 residues. Trimming pared 11 bases from V and 0 bases from J, leaving 12 bases between. Germline V CDR1 and CDR2: ENHRY, SYGVKD.